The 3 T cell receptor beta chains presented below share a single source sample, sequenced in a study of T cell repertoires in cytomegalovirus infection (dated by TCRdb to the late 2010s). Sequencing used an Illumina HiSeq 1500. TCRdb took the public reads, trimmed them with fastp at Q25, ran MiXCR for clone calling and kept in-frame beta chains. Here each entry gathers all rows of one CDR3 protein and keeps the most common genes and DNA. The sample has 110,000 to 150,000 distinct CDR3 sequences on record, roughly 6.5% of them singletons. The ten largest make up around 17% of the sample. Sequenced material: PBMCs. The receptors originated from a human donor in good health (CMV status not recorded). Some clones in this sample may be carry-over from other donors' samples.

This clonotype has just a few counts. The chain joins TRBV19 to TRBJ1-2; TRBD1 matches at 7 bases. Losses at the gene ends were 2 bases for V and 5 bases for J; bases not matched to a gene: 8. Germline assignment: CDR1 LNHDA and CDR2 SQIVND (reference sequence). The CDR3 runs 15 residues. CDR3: CASSIFGQAGYGYTF. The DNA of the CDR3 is TGTGCCAGTAGTATATTTGGACAGGCGGGATATGGCTACACCTTC.

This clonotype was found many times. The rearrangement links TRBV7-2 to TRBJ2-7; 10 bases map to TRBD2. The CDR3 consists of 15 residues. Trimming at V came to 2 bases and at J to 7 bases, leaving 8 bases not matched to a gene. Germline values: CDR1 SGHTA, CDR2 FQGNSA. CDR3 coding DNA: TGTGCCAGCAGCTTAAAAGCGGGGGGGCCAGGGGAGCAGTACTTC. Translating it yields CASSLKAGGPGEQYF.

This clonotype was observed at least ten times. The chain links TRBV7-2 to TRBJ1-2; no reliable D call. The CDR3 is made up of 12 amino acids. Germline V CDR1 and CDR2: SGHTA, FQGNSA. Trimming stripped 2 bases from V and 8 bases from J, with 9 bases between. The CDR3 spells CASSLRQAGYTF. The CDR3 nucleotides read TGTGCCAGCAGCTTACGGCAGGCCGGCTACACCTTC.